These 9 T cell receptor beta chains share one sample of origin, sequenced in a study of blood T cell repertoires in COVID-19. The assay was immunoSEQ multiplex PCR, and TCRdb's table has in-frame clones only and misses some. Of 50,000 to 75,000 clones listed, around 92% were seen once; the top ten hold roughly 8.1%. Sequences were obtained from peripheral blood. The receptors come from a human donor in a cohort sampled during active COVID-19.

The chain has TRBV11-2 and TRBJ1-1, with D possibly matching TRBD1 (6 bases). The CDR3 is 15 residues long. Looked up from germline, CDR1 is SGHAT and CDR2 is FQNNGV. V was trimmed by 4 bases and J by 1 base, leaving 13 bases between them. This CDR3 is CASSSPGGGNTEAFF. The CDR3 DNA follows: TGTGCCAGCAGCTCCCCGGGAGGGGGGAACACTGAAGCTTTCTTT.

The table lists this clone with a count of one. The chain joins TRBV6-2 or TRBV6-3 to TRBJ2-7; 9 bases are a match to TRBD2. This CDR3 region has 15 residues. CDR1 and CDR2 from the germline V gene are MNHEY and SVGEGT. After removal of 6 bases from V and 1 base from J, the junction contained 7 bases not matched to a gene. CDR3 amino acids: CASSLQRGESYEQYF. The DNA of the CDR3 is TGTGCCAGCAGCCTCCAGCGGGGGGAATCCTACGAGCAGTACTTC.

The V call is TRBV2, the J call TRBJ2-7; possible D gene TRBD1, 6 bases. The CDR3 is made up of 16 amino acids. Per the germline V gene, CDR1 is SNHLY and CDR2 is FYNNEI. Trimming stripped 5 bases from V and 2 bases from J, with 19 bases between. The CDR3 DNA follows: TGTGCCAGCAGTCCTTTTCTGGGGGACACCCCCTACGAGCAGTACTTC. Translating it yields CASSPFLGDTPYEQYF.

The CDR3: CASSASGSYNEQFF. The CDR3 coding sequence is TGTGCCAGCAGCGCTAGCGGGAGCTACAATGAGCAGTTCTTC. J is TRBJ2-1 and V is TRBV9; the match to TRBD2 covers 10 bases. The CDR3 has 14 amino acids. Trimming took 3 bases from V and 3 from J; bases not matched to a gene: 0. CDR1 is SGDLS, CDR2 YYNGEE, per germline. The whole variable domain, remainder taken from reference TRBV9 and TRBJ2-1, is DSGVTQTPKHLITATGQRVTLRCSPRSGDLSVYWYQQSLDQGLQFLIQYYNGEERAKGNILERFSAQQFPDLHSELNLSSLELGDSALYFCASSASGSYNEQFFGPGTRLTVL.

A single count supports this clone. The chain couples TRBV3-1 (or the pseudogene TRBV3-2) to TRBJ2-5, with a possible D match to TRBD2 (6 bases). In germline, CDR1 is LGHDT, CDR2 YNNKEL (reference sequence). The CDR3 is 14 residues long. V was shortened by 4 bases and J by 3 bases, with 12 bases between the two germline ends. The CDR3 coding sequence is TGTGCCAGCAGCCTCGCGGGGATTAAAGAGACCCAGTACTTC. It is translated as CASSLAGIKETQYF.

The chain combines TRBV7-9 with TRBJ2-7; 8 bases map to TRBD1. Germline lookup yields CDR1 SEHNR and CDR2 FQNEAQ (reference sequence). V gave up 1 base and J gave up 4 bases; unmatched junction bases: 3. CDR3 length: 14 residues. The CDR3: CASSLGQGLYEQYF. The CDR3 DNA sequence: TGTGCCAGCAGCTTAGGACAGGGGCTGTACGAGCAGTACTTC.

In this sample, this clone turned up once. The V call is TRBV24-1, the J call TRBJ2-7; weak D call: TRBD1 (5 bases). The germline CDR1 and CDR2 sequences are KGHDR and SFDVKD. The CDR3 contains 15 residues. Trimming removed 0 bases at V and 5 bases at J, with 13 bases between. This CDR3 reads CATSDLRQGTDEQYF. The CDR3 nucleotides read TGTGCCACCAGTGATTTGCGGCAGGGTACCGACGAGCAGTACTTC.

The chain couples TRBV19 to TRBJ1-3; D is undetermined. V lost 6 bases and J lost 2, with 11 bases in between. The CDR3 runs to 14 residues. The germline CDR1 and CDR2 sequences are LNHDA and SQIVND (reference sequence). Here the CDR3 DNA reads TGTGCCAGTAGCCGCGTCACGCCTGGAAACACCATATATTTT. Translating gives CASSRVTPGNTIYF.

This clone was recorded once. The V and J genes are TRBV3-1 (or the pseudogene TRBV3-2) and TRBJ2-7; TRBD2 matches 13 bases. V dropped 1 base and J dropped 7; count of bases not matched to a gene: 7. Per the germline V gene, CDR1 is LGHDT and CDR2 is YNNKEL (reference sequence). CDR3 length equals 16 residues. In DNA form, the CDR3 reads TGTGCCAGCAGCCAAGTGGGGGGACTAGCGGGAAGAGAGCAGTACTTC. It translates to CASSQVGGLAGREQYF.